The source of this T cell receptor beta chain is a study of T cell responses to AZD1222 COVID-19 vaccine. Points from the study as a whole: Repertoire sampling occurred only after the peak T cell response. Only a handful of AZD1222 recipients, six or seven in all, had baseline seropositivity. The CD4 TCRs associated with vaccination extended across spike and predominated at 160-218 and 743-854. With two AZD1222 doses given, Spike-specific TCR breadth and depth both rose.

Comments on this clone: What it recognizes is unknown.

V trimming: 2 bases; J trimming: 5 bases; junction bases outside the gene matches: 3. Germline lookup yields CDR1 LGHNA and CDR2 YSLEER. This CDR3 has 15 residues. The protocol was immunoSEQ multiplex PCR, while the TCRdb copy is restricted to in-frame clones and leaves out a portion. Of more than 100,000 clones listed, 80% to 95% are singletons. The starting material was peripheral blood, obtained on day 0 of AZD1222 vaccination. This sequence joins TRBV4-3 and TRBJ1-2; the match to TRBD1 covers 12 bases. The receptor comes from an adult in good health. CDR3 sequence: CASSQPGQGAYGYTF. DNA for the CDR3: TGCGCCAGCAGCCAACCGGGACAGGGGGCTTATGGCTACACCTTC.